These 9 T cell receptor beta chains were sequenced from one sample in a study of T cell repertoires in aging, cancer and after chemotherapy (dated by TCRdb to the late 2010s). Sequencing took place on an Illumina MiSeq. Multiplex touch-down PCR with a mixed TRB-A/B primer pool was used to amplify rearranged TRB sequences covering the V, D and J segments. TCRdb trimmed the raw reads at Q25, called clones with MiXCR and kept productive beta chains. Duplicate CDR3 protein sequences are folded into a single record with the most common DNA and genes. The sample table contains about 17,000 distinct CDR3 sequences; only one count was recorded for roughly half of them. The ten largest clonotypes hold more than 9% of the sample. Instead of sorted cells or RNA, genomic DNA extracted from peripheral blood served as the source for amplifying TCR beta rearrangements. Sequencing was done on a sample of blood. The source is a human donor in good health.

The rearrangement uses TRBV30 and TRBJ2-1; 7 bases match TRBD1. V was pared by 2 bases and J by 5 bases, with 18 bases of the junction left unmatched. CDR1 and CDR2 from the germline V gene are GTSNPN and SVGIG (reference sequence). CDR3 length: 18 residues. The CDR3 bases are TGTGCCTGGAGTAGGGGACAGAAACCCCAGGGGAAAAACAATGAGCAGTTCTTC. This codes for CAWSRGQKPQGKNNEQFF.

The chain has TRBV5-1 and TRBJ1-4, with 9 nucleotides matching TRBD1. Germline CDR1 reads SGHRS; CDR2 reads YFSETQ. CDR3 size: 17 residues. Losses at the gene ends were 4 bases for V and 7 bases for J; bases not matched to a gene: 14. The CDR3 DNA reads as TGCGCCAGCAGCCGCGACGGGGGACAGGGCGTTAGTGAAAAACTGTTTTTT. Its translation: CASSRDGGQGVSEKLFF. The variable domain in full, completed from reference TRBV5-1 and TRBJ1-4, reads KAGVTQTPRYLIKTRGQQVTLSCSPISGHRSVSWYQQTPGQGLQFLFEYFSETQRNKGNFPGRFSGRQFSNSRSEMNVSTLELGDSALYLCASSRDGGQGVSEKLFFGSGTQLSVL.

The DNA for the CDR3 is TGTGCCAGCAGGCGTAGACAGGCGAATCAGCCCCAGCATTTT. Translating gives CASRRRQANQPQHF. The chain is built from TRBV6-5 and TRBJ1-5; perhaps TRBD1 as D (6 bases). The length of the CDR3 is 14 residues. Trimming removed 6 bases from V and 4 bases from J, with 13 bases in between. Germline lookup yields CDR1 MNHEY and CDR2 SVGAGI.

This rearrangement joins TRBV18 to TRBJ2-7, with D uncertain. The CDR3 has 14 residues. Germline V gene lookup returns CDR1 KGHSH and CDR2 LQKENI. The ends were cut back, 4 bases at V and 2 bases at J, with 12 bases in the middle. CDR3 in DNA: TGTGCCAGCTCACACACCGGGCCCACCTACGAGCAGTACTTC. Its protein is CASSHTGPTYEQYF.

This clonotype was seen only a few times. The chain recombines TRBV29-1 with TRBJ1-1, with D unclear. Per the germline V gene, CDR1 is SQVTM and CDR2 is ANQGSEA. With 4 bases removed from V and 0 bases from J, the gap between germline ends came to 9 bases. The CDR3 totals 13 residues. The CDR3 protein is CSVAGRLNTEAFF. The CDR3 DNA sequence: TGCAGCGTTGCGGGCAGACTGAACACTGAAGCTTTCTTT. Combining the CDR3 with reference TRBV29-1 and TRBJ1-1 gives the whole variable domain SAVISQKPSRDICQRGTSLTIQCQVDSQVTMMFWYRQQPGQSLTLIATANQGSEATYESGFVIDKFPISRPNLTFSTLTVSNMSPEDSSIYLCSVAGRLNTEAFFGQGTRLTVV.

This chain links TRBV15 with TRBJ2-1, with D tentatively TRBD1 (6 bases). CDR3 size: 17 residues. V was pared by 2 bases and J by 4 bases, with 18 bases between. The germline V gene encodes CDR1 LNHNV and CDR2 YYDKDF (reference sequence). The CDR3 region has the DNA TGTGCCACCAGCAGACTGAATTCAGGGGAGAGATACAATGAGCAGTTCTTC. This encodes CATSRLNSGERYNEQFF.

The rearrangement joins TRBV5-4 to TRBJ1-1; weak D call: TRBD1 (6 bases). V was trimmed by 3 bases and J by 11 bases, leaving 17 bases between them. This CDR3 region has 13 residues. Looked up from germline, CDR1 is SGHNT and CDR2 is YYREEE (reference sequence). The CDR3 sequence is CASSSTGQHGAFF. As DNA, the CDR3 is TGTGCCAGCAGCTCAACTGGACAGCACGGGGCTTTCTTT. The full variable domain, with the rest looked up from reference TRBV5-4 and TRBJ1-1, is ETGVTQSPTHLIKTRGQQVTLRCSSQSGHNTVSWYQQALGQGPQFIFQYYREEENGRGNFPPRFSGLQFPNYSSELNVNALELDDSALYLCASSSTGQHGAFFGQGTRLTVV.

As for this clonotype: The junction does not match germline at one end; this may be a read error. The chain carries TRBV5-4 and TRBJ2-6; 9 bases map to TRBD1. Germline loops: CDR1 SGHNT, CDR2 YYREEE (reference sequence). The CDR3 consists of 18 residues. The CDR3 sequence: CASSLVQGALAGANVLTF. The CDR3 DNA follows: TGCGCCAGCAGCTTGGTACAGGGGGCTTTAGCGGGGGCCAACGTCCTGACTTTC.

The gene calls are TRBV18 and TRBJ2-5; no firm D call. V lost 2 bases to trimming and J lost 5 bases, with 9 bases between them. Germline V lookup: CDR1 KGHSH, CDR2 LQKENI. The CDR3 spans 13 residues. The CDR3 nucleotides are TGTGCCAGCTCACCATATCAGGAGGAGACCCAGTACTTC. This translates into CASSPYQEETQYF.